The entry below gives a single T cell receptor beta chain sequence along with its context. Constant-segment-primed 5'RACE gave TCR alpha and TCR beta cDNA libraries with sample barcodes and UMIs. TCRdb processed the 5' RACE reads anew with MiXCR; each CDR3 protein has one entry. Of approximately 250,000 distinct CDR3 sequences in the sample, 15% are singletons; the top ten hold 2.1%. This sample is part of a study of T-cell memory formation after mild COVID-19. The germline CDR1 and CDR2 sequences are DFQATT and SNEGSKA (reference sequence). Trimming took 6 bases from V and 0 from J, leaving 18 bases between them. The CDR3 is 15 residues long.

The clonotype originates from an adult woman who had mild COVID-19 (a few samples of this study predate the infection). Cell type and time point are not known. Source material: PBMCs or a T cell subset sorted from them (not recorded which). The rearrangement links TRBV20-1 to TRBJ2-7; possibly TRBD2 for D (5 bases). The CDR3 coding sequence is TGCAGTGCCCCAGAGGAGCGGACGAGCTCCTACGAGCAGTACTTC. Translating it yields CSAPEERTSSYEQYF.